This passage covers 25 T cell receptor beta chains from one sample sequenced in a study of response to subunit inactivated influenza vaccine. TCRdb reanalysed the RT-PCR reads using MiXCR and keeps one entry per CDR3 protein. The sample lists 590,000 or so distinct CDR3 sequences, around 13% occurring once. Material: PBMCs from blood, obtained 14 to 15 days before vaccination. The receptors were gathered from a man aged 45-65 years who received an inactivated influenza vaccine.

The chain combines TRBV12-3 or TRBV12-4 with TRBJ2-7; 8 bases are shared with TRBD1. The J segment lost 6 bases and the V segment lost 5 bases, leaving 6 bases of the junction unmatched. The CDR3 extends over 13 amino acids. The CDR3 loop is CASSPDRASEQYF. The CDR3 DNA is TGTGCCAGCAGTCCGGACAGGGCTTCCGAGCAGTACTTC.

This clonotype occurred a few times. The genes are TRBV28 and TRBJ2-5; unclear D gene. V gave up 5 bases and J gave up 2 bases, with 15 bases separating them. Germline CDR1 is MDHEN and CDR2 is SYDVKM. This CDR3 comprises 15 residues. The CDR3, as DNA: TGTGCCAGCAGTGGCGCCCAAATGAGGCAAGAGACCCAGTACTTC. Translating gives CASSGAQMRQETQYF.

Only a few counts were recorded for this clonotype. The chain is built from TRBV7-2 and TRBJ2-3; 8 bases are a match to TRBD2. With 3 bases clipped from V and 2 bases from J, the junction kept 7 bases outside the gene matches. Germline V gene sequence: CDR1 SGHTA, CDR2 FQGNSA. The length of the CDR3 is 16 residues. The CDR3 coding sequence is TGTGCCAGCAGCTTCGGACTAGCCGATTTCACAGATACGCAGTATTTT. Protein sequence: CASSFGLADFTDTQYF.

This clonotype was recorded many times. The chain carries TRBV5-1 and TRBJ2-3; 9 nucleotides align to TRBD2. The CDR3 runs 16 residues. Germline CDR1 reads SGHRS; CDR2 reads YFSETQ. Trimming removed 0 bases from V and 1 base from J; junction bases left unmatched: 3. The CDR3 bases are TGCGCCAGCAGCTTGGTAGCGGGGGCGCGCACAGATACGCAGTATTTT. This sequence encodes CASSLVAGARTDTQYF.

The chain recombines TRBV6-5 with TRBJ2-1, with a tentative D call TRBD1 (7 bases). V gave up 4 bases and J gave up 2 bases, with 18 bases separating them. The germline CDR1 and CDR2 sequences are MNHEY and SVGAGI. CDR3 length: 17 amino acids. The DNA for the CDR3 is TGTGCCAGCAGTTCCTTCTTCAGGGGGGATCCCTACAATGAGCAGTTCTTC. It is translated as CASSSFFRGDPYNEQFF.

CDR3 amino acids: CATFNRGAGNTIYF. For the CDR3, the DNA is TGTGCCACTTTCAACAGGGGAGCTGGAAACACCATATATTTT. This rearrangement joins TRBV28 to TRBJ1-3; 7 bases align to TRBD1. The CDR3 is made up of 14 amino acids. The V and J ends lost 10 bases and 2 bases, in that order; junction bases with no gene match: 8. CDR1 and CDR2 from the germline V gene are MDHEN and SYDVKM.

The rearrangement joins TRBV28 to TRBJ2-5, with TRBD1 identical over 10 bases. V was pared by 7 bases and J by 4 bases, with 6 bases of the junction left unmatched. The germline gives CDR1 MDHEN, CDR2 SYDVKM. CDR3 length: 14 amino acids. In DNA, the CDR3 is TGTGCCAGCACCAGGGACAGGGGAGGAGAGACCCAGTACTTC. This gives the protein CASTRDRGGETQYF.

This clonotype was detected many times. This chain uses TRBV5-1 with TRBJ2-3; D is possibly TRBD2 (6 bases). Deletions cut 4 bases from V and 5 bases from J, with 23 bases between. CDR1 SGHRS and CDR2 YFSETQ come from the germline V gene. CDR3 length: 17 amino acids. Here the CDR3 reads CASSQAPLAATRDTQYF. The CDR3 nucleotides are TGCGCCAGCAGCCAAGCGCCACTAGCAGCAACACGAGATACGCAGTATTTT.

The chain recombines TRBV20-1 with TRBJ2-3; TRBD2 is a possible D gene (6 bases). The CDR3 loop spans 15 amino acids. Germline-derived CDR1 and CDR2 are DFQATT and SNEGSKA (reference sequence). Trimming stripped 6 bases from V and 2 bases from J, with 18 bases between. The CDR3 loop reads CSAPPAGQYTDTQYF. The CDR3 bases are TGCAGTGCACCCCCCGCGGGGCAATACACAGATACGCAGTATTTT.

CDR3 DNA sequence: TGTGCCAGCATCCGAGCGGGGGGCGAGCACAATGAGCAGTTCTTC. This gives the protein CASIRAGGEHNEQFF. The V gene is TRBV12-3 or TRBV12-4, the J gene TRBJ2-1; TRBD2 agrees at 9 bases. Germline trimming cut 7 bases from V and 5 bases from J; bases unmatched to any gene: 9. This CDR3 has 15 residues.

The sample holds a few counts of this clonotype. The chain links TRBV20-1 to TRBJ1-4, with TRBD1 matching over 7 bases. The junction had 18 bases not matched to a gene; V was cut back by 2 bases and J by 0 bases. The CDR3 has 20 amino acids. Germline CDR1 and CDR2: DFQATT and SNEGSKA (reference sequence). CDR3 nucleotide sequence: TGCAGTGCTAGAAACCCGACACAGACAGGGTCGGGTCCAACTAATGAAAAACTGTTTTTT. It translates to CSARNPTQTGSGPTNEKLFF.

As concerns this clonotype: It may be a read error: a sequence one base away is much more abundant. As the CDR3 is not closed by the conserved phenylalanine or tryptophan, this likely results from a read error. The CDR3: CASSLGDTSNQPQHS. As DNA, the CDR3 is TGCGCCAGCAGCTTGGGGGACACCAGCAATCAGCCCCAGCATTCT. The chain employs TRBV5-1 and TRBJ1-5, with D tentatively TRBD1 (6 bases). V lost 0 bases to trimming and J lost 1 base, with 8 bases between them. The CDR3 is made up of 15 amino acids. Germline assignment: CDR1 SGHRS and CDR2 YFSETQ.

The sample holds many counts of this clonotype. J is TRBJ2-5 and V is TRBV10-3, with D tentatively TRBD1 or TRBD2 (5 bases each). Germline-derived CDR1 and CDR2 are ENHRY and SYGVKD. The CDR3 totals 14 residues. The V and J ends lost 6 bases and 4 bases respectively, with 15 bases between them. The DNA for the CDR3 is TGTGCCATCAGCCCGGGGACCCCAGCAGAGACCCAGTACTTC. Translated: CAISPGTPAETQYF.

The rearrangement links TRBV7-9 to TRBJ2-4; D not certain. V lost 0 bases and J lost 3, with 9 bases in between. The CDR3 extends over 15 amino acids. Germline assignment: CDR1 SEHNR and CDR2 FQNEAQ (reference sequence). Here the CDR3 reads CASSLAGVDKNIQYF. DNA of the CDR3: TGTGCCAGCAGCTTAGCTGGGGTGGACAAAAACATTCAGTACTTC. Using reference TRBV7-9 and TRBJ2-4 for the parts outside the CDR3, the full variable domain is DTGVSQNPRHKITKRGQNVTFRCDPISEHNRLYWYRQTLGQGPEFLTYFQNEAQLEKSRLLSDRFSAERPKGSFSTLEIQRTEQGDSAMYLCASSLAGVDKNIQYFGAGTRLSVL.

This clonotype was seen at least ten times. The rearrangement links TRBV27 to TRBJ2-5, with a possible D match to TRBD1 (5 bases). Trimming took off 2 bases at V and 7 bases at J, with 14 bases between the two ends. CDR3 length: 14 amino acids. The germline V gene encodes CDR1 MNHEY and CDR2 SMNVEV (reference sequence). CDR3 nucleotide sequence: TGTGCCAGCAGTTTAGGTCAAGGGGTGGGGACCCAGTACTTC. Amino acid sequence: CASSLGQGVGTQYF.

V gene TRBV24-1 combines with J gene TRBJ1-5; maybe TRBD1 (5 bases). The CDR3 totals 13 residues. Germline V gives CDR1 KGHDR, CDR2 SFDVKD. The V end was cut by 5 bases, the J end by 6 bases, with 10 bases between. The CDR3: CATSVGGGQPQHF. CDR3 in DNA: TGTGCCACCAGTGTGGGGGGTGGTCAGCCCCAGCATTTT.

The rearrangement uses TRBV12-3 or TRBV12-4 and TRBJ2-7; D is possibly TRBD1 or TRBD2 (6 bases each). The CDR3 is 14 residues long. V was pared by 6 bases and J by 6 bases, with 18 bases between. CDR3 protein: CASSPPGGGREQYF. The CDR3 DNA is TGTGCCAGCAGCCCCCCAGGAGGGGGTCGCGAGCAGTACTTC.

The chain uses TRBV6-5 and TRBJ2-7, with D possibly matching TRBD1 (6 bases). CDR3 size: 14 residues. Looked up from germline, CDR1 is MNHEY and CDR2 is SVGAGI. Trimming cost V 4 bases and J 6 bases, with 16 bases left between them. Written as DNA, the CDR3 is TGTGCCAGCAGTTTTCTAAACAGGGATTCCGAGCAGTACTTC. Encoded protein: CASSFLNRDSEQYF.

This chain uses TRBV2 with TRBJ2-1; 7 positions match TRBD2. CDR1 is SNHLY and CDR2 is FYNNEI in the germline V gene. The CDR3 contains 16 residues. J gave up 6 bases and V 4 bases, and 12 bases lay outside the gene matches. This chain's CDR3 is CASSARLALVGNEQFF. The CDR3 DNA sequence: TGTGCCAGCAGTGCCAGACTAGCTCTAGTGGGCAATGAGCAGTTCTTC.

The CDR3 here is CASSVPLAGDSDTQYF. The CDR3 coding sequence is TGTGCCAGCAGCGTCCCTCTAGCGGGAGACTCGGATACGCAGTATTTT. This chain links TRBV9 with TRBJ2-3; 10 bases match TRBD2. Germline-derived CDR1 and CDR2 are SGDLS and YYNGEE. The CDR3 covers 16 residues. J gave up 6 bases and V 2 bases, and 9 bases lay outside the gene matches.

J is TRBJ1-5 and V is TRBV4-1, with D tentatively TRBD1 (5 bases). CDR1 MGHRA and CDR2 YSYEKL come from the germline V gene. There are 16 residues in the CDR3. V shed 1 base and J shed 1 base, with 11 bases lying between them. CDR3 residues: CASSQVGKGSNQPQHF. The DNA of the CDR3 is TGCGCCAGCAGCCAAGTGGGAAAGGGGAGCAATCAGCCCCAGCATTTT.

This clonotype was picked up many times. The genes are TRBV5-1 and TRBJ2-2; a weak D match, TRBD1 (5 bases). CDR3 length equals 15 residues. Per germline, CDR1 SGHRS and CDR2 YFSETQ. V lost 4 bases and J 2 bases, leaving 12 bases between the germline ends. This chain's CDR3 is CASSVPGSNTGELFF. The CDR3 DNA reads TGCGCCAGCAGCGTCCCAGGGTCTAACACCGGGGAGCTGTTTTTT. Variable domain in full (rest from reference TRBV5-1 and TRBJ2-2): KAGVTQTPRYLIKTRGQQVTLSCSPISGHRSVSWYQQTPGQGLQFLFEYFSETQRNKGNFPGRFSGRQFSNSRSEMNVSTLELGDSALYLCASSVPGSNTGELFFGEGSRLTVL.

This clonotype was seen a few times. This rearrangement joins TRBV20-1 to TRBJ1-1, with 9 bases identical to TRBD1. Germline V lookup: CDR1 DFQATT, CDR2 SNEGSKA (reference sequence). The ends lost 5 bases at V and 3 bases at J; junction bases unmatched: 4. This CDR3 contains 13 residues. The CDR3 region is CSAYYRGHTEAFF. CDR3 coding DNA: TGCAGTGCTTATTACAGGGGGCACACTGAAGCTTTCTTT.

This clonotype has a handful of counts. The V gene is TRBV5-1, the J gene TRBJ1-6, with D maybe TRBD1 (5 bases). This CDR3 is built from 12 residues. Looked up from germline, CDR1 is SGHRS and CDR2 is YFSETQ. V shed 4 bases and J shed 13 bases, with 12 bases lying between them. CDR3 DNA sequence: TGCGCCAGCAGCACGGACAAGACGCCCCTCCACTTT. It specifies CASSTDKTPLHF.

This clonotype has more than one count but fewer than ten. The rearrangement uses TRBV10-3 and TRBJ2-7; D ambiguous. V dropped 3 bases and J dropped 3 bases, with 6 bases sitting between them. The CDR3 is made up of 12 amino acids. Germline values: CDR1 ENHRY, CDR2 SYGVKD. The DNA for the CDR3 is TGTGCCATCAGTGACCAGGACTACGAGCAGTACTTC. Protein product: CAISDQDYEQYF.